This T cell receptor beta chain was recovered during a study of Ad26.COV2.S vaccination and SARS-CoV-2 variants. This clone was detected once. Germline CDR1 is MDHEN and CDR2 is SYDVKM. There are 15 residues in the CDR3. V was shortened by 2 bases and J by 0 bases, with 7 bases between the two germline ends. Documented treatment: roughly 19 received Ad26.COV2.S at low or high dose, single or two shots; 5 received placebo; per-sample allocation not given. Each sample was drawn 63 days after the first injection (of vaccine or placebo). In Boston, the donor was an adult between 18-55 years of age. Profiled with immunoSEQ multiplex PCR; TCRdb holds only in-frame clones, not every one. The sample includes 350,000 to 600,000 clones, approximately 90% seen only once; the top ten take about 1.7%.

This TCR was recovered from a person between 18 and 59 years old who received the Ad26.COV2.S COVID-19 vaccine or a placebo. The chain carries TRBV28 and TRBJ2-2, with D maybe TRBD2 (6 bases). The specimen was peripheral blood, collected in a trial of Ad26.COV2.S vaccine versus placebo. This CDR3 reads CASSLAGTNTGELFF. The CDR3 coding sequence is TGTGCCAGCAGTTTAGCGGGAACGAACACCGGGGAGCTGTTTTTT.